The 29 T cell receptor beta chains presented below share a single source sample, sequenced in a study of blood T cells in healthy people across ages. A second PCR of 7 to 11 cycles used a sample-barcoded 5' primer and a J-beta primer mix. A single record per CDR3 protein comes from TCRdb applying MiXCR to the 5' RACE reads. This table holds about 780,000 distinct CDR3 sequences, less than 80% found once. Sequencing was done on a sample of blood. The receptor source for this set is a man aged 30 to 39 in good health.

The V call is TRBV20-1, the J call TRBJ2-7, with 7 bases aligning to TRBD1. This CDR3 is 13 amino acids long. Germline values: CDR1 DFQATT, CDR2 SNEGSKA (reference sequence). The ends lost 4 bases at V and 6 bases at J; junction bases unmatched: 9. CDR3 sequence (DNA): TGCAGTGCTACCTCTTCGACAGGGACCGAGCAGTACTTC. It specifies CSATSSTGTEQYF.

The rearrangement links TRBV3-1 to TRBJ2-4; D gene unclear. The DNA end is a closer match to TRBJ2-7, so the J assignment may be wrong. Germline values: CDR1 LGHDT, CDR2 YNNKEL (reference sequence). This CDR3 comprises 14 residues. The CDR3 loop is CASSPLAVNYEQYF. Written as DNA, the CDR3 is TGTGCCAGCAGCCCGCTGGCGGTGAACTACGAGCAGTACTTC.

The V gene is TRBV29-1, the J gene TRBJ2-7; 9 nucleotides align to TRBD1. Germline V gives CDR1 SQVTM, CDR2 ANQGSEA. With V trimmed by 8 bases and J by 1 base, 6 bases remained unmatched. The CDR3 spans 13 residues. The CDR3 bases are TGCAGCATGCACGACAGGGGGTCCTACGAGCAGTACTTC. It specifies CSMHDRGSYEQYF.

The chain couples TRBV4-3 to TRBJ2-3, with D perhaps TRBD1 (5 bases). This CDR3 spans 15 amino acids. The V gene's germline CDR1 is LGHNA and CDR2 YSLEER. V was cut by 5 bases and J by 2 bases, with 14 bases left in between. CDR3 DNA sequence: TGCGCCAGCAGCTTGGACCCGGACAACACAGATACGCAGTATTTT. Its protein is CASSLDPDNTDTQYF.

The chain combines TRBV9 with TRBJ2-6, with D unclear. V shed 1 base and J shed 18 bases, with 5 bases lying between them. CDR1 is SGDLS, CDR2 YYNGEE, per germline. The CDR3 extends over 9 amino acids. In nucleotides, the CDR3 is TGTGCCAGCAGCGTAACAACGACTTTC. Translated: CASSVTTTF.

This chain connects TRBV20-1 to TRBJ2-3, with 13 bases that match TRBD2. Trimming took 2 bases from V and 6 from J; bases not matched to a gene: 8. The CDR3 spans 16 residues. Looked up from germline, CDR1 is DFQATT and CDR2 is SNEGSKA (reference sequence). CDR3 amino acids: CSARSGLAGVGDTQYF. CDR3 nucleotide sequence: TGCAGTGCTAGAAGCGGACTAGCGGGGGTTGGTGATACGCAGTATTTT.

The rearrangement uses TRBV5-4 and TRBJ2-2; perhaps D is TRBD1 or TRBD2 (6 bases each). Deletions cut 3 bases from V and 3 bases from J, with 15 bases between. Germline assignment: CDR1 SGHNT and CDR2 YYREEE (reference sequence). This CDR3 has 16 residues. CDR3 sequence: CASSSIGGQDTGELFF. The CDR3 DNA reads TGTGCCAGCAGCTCAATCGGGGGCCAGGACACCGGGGAGCTGTTTTTT.

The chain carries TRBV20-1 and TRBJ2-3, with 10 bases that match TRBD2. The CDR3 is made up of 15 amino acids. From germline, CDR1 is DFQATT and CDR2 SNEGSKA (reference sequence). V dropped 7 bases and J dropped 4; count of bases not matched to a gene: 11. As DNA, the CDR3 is TGCAGTGTTACGCGCCCTAGCGGGGGACCAGATACGCAGTATTTT. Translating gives CSVTRPSGGPDTQYF.

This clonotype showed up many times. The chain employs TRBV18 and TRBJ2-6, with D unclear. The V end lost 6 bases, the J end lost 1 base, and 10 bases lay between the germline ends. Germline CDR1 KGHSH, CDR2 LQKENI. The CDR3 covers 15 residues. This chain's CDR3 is CASSPSGSGANVLTF. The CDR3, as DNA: TGTGCCAGCTCGCCTTCCGGTTCTGGGGCCAACGTCCTGACTTTC.

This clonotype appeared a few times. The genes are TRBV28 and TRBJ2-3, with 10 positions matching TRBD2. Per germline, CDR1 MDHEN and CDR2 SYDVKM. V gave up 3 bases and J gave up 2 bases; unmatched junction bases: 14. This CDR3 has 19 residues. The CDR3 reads CASSLSGAGSGGFTDTQYF. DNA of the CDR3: TGTGCCAGCAGTTTGTCTGGGGCTGGTAGCGGGGGGTTCACAGATACGCAGTATTTT. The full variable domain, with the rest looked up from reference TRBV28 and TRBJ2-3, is DVKVTQSSRYLVKRTGEKVFLECVQDMDHENMFWYRQDPGLGLRLIYFSYDVKMKEKGDIPEGYSVSREKKERFSLILESASTNQTSMYLCASSLSGAGSGGFTDTQYFGPGTRLTVL.

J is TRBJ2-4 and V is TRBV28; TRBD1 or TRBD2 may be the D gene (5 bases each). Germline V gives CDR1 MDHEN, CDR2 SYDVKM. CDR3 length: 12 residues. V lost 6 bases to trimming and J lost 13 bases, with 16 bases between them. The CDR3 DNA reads TGTGCCAGCAGGACCGGGACCCCTGGGCAGTACTTC. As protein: CASRTGTPGQYF.

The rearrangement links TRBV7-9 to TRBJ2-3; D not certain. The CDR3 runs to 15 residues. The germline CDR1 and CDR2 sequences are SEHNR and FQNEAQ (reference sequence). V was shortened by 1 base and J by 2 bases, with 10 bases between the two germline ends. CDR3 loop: CASSLVPTTTDTQYF. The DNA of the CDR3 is TGTGCCAGCAGCTTAGTACCCACGACCACAGATACGCAGTATTTT.

The chain's CDR3 is CASSLARGNQETQYF. Written as DNA, the CDR3 is TGTGCCAGCAGTTTAGCGCGGGGGAACCAAGAGACCCAGTACTTC. The J gene is TRBJ2-5, the V gene TRBV12-3 or TRBV12-4; 7 nucleotides align to TRBD2. J gave up 0 bases and V 0 bases, and 1 base lay outside the gene matches. The CDR3 spans 15 residues.

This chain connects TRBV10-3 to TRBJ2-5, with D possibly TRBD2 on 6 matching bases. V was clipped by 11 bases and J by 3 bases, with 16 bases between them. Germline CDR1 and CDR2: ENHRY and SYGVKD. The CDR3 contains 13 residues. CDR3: CAGRPGLEETQYF. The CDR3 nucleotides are TGTGCCGGAAGACCGGGACTCGAAGAGACCCAGTACTTC.

The CDR3 DNA sequence: TGTGCCAGCAGCATAGCCGAGGTTCCCGGGGAGCTGTTTTTT. It specifies CASSIAEVPGELFF. V gene TRBV9 combines with J gene TRBJ2-2, with D hard to call. Germline V lookup: CDR1 SGDLS, CDR2 YYNGEE. The CDR3 contains 14 residues. Deletions cut 4 bases from V and 6 bases from J, with 13 bases between.

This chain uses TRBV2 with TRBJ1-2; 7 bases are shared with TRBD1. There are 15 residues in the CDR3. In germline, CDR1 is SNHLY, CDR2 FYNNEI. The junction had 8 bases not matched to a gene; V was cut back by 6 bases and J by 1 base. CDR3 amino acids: CASRLRDSSNYGYTF. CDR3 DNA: TGTGCCAGCAGGCTCCGGGACAGCAGTAACTATGGCTACACCTTC.

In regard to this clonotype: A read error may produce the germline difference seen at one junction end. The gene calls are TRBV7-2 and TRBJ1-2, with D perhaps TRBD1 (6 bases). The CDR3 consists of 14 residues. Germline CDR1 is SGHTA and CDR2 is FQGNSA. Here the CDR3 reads CASSLDYRDYGHTF. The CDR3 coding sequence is TGTGCCAGCAGCTTAGACTACAGGGACTATGGCCACACCTTC.

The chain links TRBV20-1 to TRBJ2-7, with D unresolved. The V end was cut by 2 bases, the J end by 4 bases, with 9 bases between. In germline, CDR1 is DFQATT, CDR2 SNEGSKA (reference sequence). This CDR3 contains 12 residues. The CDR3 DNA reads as TGCAGTGCTAGAAGTATCTGGTACGAGCAGTACTTC. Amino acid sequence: CSARSIWYEQYF.

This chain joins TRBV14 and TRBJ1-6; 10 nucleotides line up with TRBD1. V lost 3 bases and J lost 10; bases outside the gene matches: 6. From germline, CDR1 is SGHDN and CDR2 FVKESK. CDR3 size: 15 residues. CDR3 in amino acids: CASSQGQGFGSPLHF. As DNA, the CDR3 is TGTGCCAGCAGCCAGGGACAGGGGTTCGGATCACCCCTCCACTTT.

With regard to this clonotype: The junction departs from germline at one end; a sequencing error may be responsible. CDR3 sequence: CSSSLEDTEAFF. The CDR3 DNA is TGTTCCAGCAGCTTAGAGGACACTGAAGCTTTCTTT. The chain uses TRBV7-9 and TRBJ1-1; unclear D gene. The CDR3 sequence is 12 residues long. The germline V gene encodes CDR1 SEHNR and CDR2 FQNEAQ (reference sequence).

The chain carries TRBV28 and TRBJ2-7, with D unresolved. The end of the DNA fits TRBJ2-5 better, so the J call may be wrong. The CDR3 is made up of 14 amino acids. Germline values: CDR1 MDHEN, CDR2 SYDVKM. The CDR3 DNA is TGTGCCAGCAGCCCCTCGTACCTCAGAGAGACCCAGTACTTC. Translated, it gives CASSPSYLRETQYF.

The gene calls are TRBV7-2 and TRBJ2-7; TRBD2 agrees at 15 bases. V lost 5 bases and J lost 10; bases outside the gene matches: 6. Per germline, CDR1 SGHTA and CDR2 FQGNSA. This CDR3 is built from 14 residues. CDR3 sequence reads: CASSIGLAGGAQYF. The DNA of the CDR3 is TGTGCCAGCAGCATCGGACTAGCGGGGGGGGCCCAGTACTTC.

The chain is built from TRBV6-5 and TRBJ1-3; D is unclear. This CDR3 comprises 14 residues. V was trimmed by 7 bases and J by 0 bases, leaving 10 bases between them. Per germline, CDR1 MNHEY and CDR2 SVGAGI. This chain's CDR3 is CASKATSSGNTIYF. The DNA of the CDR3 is TGTGCCAGCAAAGCCACCAGCTCTGGAAACACCATATATTTT.

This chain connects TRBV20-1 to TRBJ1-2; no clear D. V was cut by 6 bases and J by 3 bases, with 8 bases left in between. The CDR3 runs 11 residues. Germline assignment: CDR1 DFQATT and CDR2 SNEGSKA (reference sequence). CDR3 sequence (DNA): TGCAGTGCCTCGGGAGACTATGGCTACACCTTC. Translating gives CSASGDYGYTF.

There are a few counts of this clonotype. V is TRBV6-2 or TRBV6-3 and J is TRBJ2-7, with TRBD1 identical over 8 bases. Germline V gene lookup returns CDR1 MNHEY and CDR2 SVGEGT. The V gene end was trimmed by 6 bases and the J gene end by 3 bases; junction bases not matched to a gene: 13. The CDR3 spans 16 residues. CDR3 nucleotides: TGTGCCAGCAGAGATCCGTCTTTCACAGGGGGCTACGAGCAGTACTTC. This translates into CASRDPSFTGGYEQYF.

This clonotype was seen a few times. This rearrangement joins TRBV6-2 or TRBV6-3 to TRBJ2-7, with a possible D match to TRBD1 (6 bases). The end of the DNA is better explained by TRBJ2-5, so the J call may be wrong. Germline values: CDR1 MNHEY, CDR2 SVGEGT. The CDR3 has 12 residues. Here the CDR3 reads CASSSTGTTQYF. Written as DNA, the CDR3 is TGTGCCAGCAGTAGCACAGGGACGACCCAGTACTTC.

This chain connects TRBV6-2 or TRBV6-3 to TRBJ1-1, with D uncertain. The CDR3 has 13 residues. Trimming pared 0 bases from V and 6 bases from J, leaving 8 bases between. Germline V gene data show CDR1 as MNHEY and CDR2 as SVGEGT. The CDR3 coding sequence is TGTGCCAGCAGTTACTCGAACCCCCCTGAAGCTTTCTTT. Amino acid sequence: CASSYSNPPEAFF.

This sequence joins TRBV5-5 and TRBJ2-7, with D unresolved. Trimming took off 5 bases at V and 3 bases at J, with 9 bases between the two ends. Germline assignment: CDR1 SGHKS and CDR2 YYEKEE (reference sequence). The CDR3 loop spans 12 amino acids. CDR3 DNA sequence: TGTGCCAGCAGGTACGAGGTCTACGAGCAGTACTTC. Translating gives CASRYEVYEQYF.

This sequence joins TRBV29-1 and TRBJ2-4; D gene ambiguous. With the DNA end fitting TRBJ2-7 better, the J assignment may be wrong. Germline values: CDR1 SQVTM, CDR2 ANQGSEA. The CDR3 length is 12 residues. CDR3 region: CSVAFSSGEQYF. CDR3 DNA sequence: TGCAGCGTTGCGTTTAGCTCGGGCGAGCAGTACTTC.